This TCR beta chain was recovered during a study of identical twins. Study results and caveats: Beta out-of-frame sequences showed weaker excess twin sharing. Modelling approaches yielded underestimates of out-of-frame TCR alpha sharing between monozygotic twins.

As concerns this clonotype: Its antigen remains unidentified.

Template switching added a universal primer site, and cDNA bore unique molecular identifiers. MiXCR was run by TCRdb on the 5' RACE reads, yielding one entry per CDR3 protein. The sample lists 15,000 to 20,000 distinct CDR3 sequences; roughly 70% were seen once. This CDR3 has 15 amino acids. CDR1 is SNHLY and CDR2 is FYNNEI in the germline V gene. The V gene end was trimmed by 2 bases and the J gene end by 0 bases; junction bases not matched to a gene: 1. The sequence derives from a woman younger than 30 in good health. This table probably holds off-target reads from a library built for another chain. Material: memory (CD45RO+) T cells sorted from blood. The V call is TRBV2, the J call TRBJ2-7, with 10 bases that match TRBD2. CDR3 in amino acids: CASSETSGTSYEQYF. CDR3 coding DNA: TGTGCCAGCAGTGAAACTAGCGGGACCTCCTACGAGCAGTACTTC.